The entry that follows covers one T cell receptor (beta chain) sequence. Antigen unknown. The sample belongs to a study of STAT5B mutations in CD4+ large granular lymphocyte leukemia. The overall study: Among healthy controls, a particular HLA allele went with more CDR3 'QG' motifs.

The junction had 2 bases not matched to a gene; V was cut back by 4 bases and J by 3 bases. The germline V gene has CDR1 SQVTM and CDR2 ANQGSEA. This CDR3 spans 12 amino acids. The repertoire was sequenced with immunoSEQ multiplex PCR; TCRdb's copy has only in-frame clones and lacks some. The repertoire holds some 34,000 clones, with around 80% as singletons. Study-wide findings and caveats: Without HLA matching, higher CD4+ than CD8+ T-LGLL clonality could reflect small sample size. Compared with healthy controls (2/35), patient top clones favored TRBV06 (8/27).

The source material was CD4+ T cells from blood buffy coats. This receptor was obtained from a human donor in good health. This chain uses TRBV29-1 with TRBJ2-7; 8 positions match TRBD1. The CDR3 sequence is CSVAGGNYEQYF. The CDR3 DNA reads TGCAGCGTTGCAGGGGGCAACTACGAGCAGTACTTC.